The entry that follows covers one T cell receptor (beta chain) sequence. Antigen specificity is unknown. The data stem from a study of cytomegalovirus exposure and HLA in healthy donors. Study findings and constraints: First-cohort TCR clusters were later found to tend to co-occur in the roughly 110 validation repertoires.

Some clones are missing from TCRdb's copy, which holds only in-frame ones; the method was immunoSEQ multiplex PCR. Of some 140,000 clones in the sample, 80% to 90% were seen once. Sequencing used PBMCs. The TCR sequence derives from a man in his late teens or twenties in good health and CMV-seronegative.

The CDR3 spells CASSFQEVHEQFF. CDR3 nucleotides: TGTGCCAGCAGTTTTCAGGAAGTCCATGAGCAGTTCTTC. This chain uses TRBV6-1 with TRBJ2-1, with no clear D. Trimming pared 5 bases from V and 8 bases from J, leaving 13 bases between. In germline, CDR1 is MNHNS, CDR2 SASEGT. This CDR3 has 13 amino acids.